A selection of T cell receptor beta chains follows, all from one sample in a study of Graves' ophthalmopathy and Graves' hyperthyroidism. MiXCR, run by TCRdb on the multiplex PCR reads, gives a single entry per CDR3 protein. The table includes 400,000 to 500,000 distinct CDR3 sequences, over 20% detected once. Material: peripheral blood. The source is a woman aged 18-29 years with stable Graves' hyperthyroidism. The CDR3 runs from the conserved cysteine through the conserved F or W. Fields, in order: D gene, V gene, clone size, CDR3 length, J gene, CDR3 DNA, CDR3 protein. A D gene is named only where the DNA matches it firmly. The listing skips clone size in some rows; elsewhere it reads once, few, many or a size class.

D: TRBD1
V: TRBV28
size: -
length: 14
J: TRBJ2-7
DNA: TGTGCCAGCCTACCCCGGGACAGGACCTACGAGCAGTACTTC
CDR3: CASLPRDRTYEQYF

D: TRBD2
V: TRBV25-1
size: many
length: 16
J: TRBJ2-5
DNA: TGTGCCAGCAGTGAAAGCGAGGGAGGGACCCAGGAGACCCAGTACTTC
CDR3: CASSESEGGTQETQYF

D: -
V: TRBV7-6
size: -
length: 14
J: TRBJ1-5
DNA: TGTGCCAGCAGCGGACGGGGGGGGGATCAGCCCCAGCATTTT
CDR3: CASSGRGGDQPQHF

D: -
V: TRBV6-5
size: many
length: 13
J: TRBJ2-5
DNA: TGTGCCAGCAGAGTCCAGGGACAAGAGACCCAGTACTTC
CDR3: CASRVQGQETQYF

D: TRBD1
V: TRBV5-1
size: -
length: 18
J: TRBJ1-1
DNA: TGCGCCAGCAGCTTTTGGGGTCCCCGGGACAGGGGGCTTACTGAAGCTTTCTTT
CDR3: CASSFWGPRDRGLTEAFF

D: -
V: TRBV10-3
size: many
length: 16
J: TRBJ2-5
DNA: TGTGCCATCAGTGAGTCGCTGGTGGAGGGGCAAGAGACCCAGTACTTC
CDR3: CAISESLVEGQETQYF

D: TRBD1
V: TRBV20-1
size: many
length: 16
J: TRBJ1-2
DNA: TGCAGTGCTAGACAGTCCCGGGCAGGGGGCACCTATGGCTACACCTTC
CDR3: CSARQSRAGGTYGYTF

D: -
V: TRBV12-3/TRBV12-4
size: many
length: 13
J: TRBJ1-5
DNA: TGTGCCAGCAGTTGGGGAAACGATCAGCCCCAGCATTTT
CDR3: CASSWGNDQPQHF

D: TRBD1
V: TRBV28
size: many
length: 15
J: TRBJ1-5
DNA: TGTGCCAGCAGAATGAGAGGGGGCTGGGTTCAGCCCCAGCATTTT
CDR3: CASRMRGGWVQPQHF

D: -
V: TRBV6-2/TRBV6-3
size: -
length: 14
J: TRBJ2-5
DNA: TGTGCCAGCAGTTTGGGGGATGCCATGGAGACCCAGTACTTC
CDR3: CASSLGDAMETQYF

D: -
V: TRBV12-3/TRBV12-4
size: -
length: 12
J: TRBJ1-1
DNA: TGTGCCAGCAGGATAGACAGCACTGAAGCTTTCTTT
CDR3: CASRIDSTEAFF

D: -
V: TRBV9
size: once
length: 13
J: TRBJ1-1
DNA: TGTGCCAGCAGCCTCAAAGGGACGGCCGAAGCTTTCTTT
CDR3: CASSLKGTAEAFF

D: -
V: TRBV7-2
size: many
length: 16
J: TRBJ2-5
DNA: TGTGCCAGCAGCTTAGAACAAGTGGACGCCAAGAGAACCCAGTACTTC
CDR3: CASSLEQVDAKRTQYF

D: TRBD2
V: TRBV20-1
size: many
length: 13
J: TRBJ2-7
DNA: TGCAGTGCTAGGGAAGCGGGAGTCTACGAGCAGTACTTC
CDR3: CSAREAGVYEQYF

D: -
V: TRBV7-9
size: few
length: 15
J: TRBJ2-7
DNA: TGTGCCAGCAGCCGAATGATGGCAAGTTTCTACGAGCAGTACTTC
CDR3: CASSRMMASFYEQYF

D: -
V: TRBV12-3/TRBV12-4
size: many
length: 15
J: TRBJ1-6
DNA: TGTGCCAGCAGCGTATTCAGCTCCTATAATTCACCCCTCCACTTT
CDR3: CASSVFSSYNSPLHF

D: TRBD1
V: TRBV20-1
size: -
length: 14
J: TRBJ1-5
DNA: TGCAGTGCACCGACAGGGTGGGGCAATCAGCCCCAGCATTTT
CDR3: CSAPTGWGNQPQHF

D: -
V: TRBV7-8
size: many
length: 16
J: TRBJ1-5
DNA: TGTGCCAGCACAGGGAGTCCGGCTACAGGGTATCAGCCCCAGCATTTT
CDR3: CASTGSPATGYQPQHF

D: TRBD1
V: TRBV25-1
size: -
length: 14
J: TRBJ2-4
DNA: TGTGCCAGCAGTGAGGGACAGGGGTTGGACATTCAGTACTTC
CDR3: CASSEGQGLDIQYF

D: -
V: TRBV7-9
size: many
length: 14
J: TRBJ1-3
DNA: TGTGCCAGCAGCTTAGATGTCTCTGGAAACACCATATATTTT
CDR3: CASSLDVSGNTIYF

D: -
V: TRBV15
size: many
length: 16
J: TRBJ2-5
DNA: TGTGCCACCAGCAGAGATGTGCAGGGAGTGGGAGAGACCCAGTACTTC
CDR3: CATSRDVQGVGETQYF

D: TRBD2
V: TRBV20-1
size: many
length: 14
J: TRBJ2-7
DNA: TGCAGTGCTAGAGATTTCGGGGGGAGGTACGAGCAGTACTTC
CDR3: CSARDFGGRYEQYF

D: -
V: TRBV2
size: -
length: 15
J: TRBJ1-1
DNA: TGTGCCAGCAGTGGCCGACAGAGCATGAACACTGAAGCTTTCTTT
CDR3: CASSGRQSMNTEAFF

D: -
V: TRBV29-1
size: many
length: 13
J: TRBJ2-7
DNA: TGCAGCGCCGGACCGCAGGGCGAATACGAGCAGTACTTC
CDR3: CSAGPQGEYEQYF

D: -
V: TRBV12-3/TRBV12-4
size: many
length: 14
J: TRBJ1-5
DNA: TGTGCCAGCAGTTTAGGGGTTCCCAATCAGCCCCAGCATTTT
CDR3: CASSLGVPNQPQHF

D: -
V: TRBV30
size: many
length: 14
J: TRBJ1-2
DNA: TGTGCCTGGAGGAAGACACCTACTAACTATGGCTACACCTTC
CDR3: CAWRKTPTNYGYTF

D: TRBD2
V: TRBV6-2/TRBV6-3
size: many
length: 18
J: TRBJ2-6
DNA: TGTGCCAGCAGCCGAGGACTAGCGGGCGGCTCTGGGGCCAACGTCCTGACTTTC
CDR3: CASSRGLAGGSGANVLTF

D: -
V: TRBV6-1
size: -
length: 15
J: TRBJ1-2
DNA: TGTGCCAGCAGTGAAATTGGCCTCACGCGGGGTGGCTACACCTTC
CDR3: CASSEIGLTRGGYTF

D: TRBD2
V: TRBV2
size: many
length: 15
J: TRBJ2-2
DNA: TGTGCCAGCAGTGTACTAGCGTCGAACACCGGGGAGCTGTTTTTT
CDR3: CASSVLASNTGELFF

D: -
V: TRBV5-4
size: many
length: 17
J: TRBJ1-2
DNA: TGTGCCAGCAGCTCCCCCATAAAAATCAGAGATCCATATGGCTACACCTTC
CDR3: CASSSPIKIRDPYGYTF

D: -
V: TRBV19
size: many
length: 16
J: TRBJ2-7
DNA: TGTGCCAGTAGTATAGCATCAGGACCCCGACCCATCGAGCAGTACTTC
CDR3: CASSIASGPRPIEQYF

D: TRBD1
V: TRBV7-3
size: many
length: 16
J: TRBJ1-5
DNA: TGTGCCAGCAGCCTAAAGGACAGGGTGGGTAATCAGCCCCAGCATTTT
CDR3: CASSLKDRVGNQPQHF

D: -
V: TRBV20-1
size: many
length: 13
J: TRBJ1-5
DNA: TGCAGTGCTAGAGAACTGGGGGATCAGCCCCAGCATTTT
CDR3: CSARELGDQPQHF

D: TRBD1
V: TRBV6-1
size: many
length: 14
J: TRBJ2-7
DNA: TGTGCCAGCAGCGACAGGGGGCGTTCCTACGAGCAGTACTTC
CDR3: CASSDRGRSYEQYF

D: TRBD1
V: TRBV7-2
size: -
length: 13
J: TRBJ1-5
DNA: TGTGCCAGCAGCTTCCGGACAGGGGAGCCCCAGCATTTT
CDR3: CASSFRTGEPQHF

D: -
V: TRBV14
size: many
length: 13
J: TRBJ1-1
DNA: TGTGCCAGCAGCCAACCGAAGAACACTGAAGCTTTCTTT
CDR3: CASSQPKNTEAFF

D: -
V: TRBV9
size: -
length: 13
J: TRBJ1-5
DNA: TGTGCCAGCAGCGTCAGGGGTTCTGAGCCCCAGCATTTT
CDR3: CASSVRGSEPQHF

D: TRBD1
V: TRBV19
size: few
length: 15
J: TRBJ2-7
DNA: TGTGCCAGTAGTCCCCGAGGACAGGTTTCCTACGAGCAGTACTTC
CDR3: CASSPRGQVSYEQYF

D: -
V: TRBV4-3
size: many
length: 15
J: TRBJ2-7
DNA: TGCGCCAGCAGCCAAGATAATACAGGTGCCTACGAGCAGTACTTC
CDR3: CASSQDNTGAYEQYF

D: -
V: TRBV6-5
size: once
length: 14
J: TRBJ1-6
DNA: TGTGCCAGCAATTGGGGTCGGCGGGATTCACCCCTCCACTTT
CDR3: CASNWGRRDSPLHF

D: -
V: TRBV6-2/TRBV6-3
size: many
length: 14
J: TRBJ1-1
DNA: TGTGCCAGCAGTAACCAGGCGTCGAACACTGAAGCTTTCTTT
CDR3: CASSNQASNTEAFF

D: TRBD2
V: TRBV11-2
size: many
length: 14
J: TRBJ2-5
DNA: TGTGCCAGCAGCCCACTAGCGGCCAGGAAGACCCAGTACTTC
CDR3: CASSPLAARKTQYF

D: -
V: TRBV6-1
size: -
length: 15
J: TRBJ2-7
DNA: TGTGCCAGCACCGATGCTACCGGCGGAATCTACGAGCAGTACTTC
CDR3: CASTDATGGIYEQYF

D: TRBD2
V: TRBV12-3/TRBV12-4
size: many
length: 13
J: TRBJ2-7
DNA: TGTGCCAGCAGTCCGGGGGGGACCTACGAGCAGTACTTC
CDR3: CASSPGGTYEQYF